These 5 T cell receptor beta chains came from one sample sequenced in a study of blood T cell repertoires in COVID-19. TCRdb's copy holds only in-frame clones and misses some; the assay was immunoSEQ multiplex PCR. The sample includes roughly 100,000 clones, about 89% of them seen just once. The sequenced material came from peripheral blood. The receptors originated from a human donor in a cohort sampled during active COVID-19.

The CDR3 sequence: CSQAGDNEQFF. CDR3 DNA: TGCAGTCAAGCGGGAGACAATGAGCAGTTCTTC. The chain joins TRBV20-1 to TRBJ2-1; 8 positions agree with TRBD2. The CDR3 runs to 11 residues. CDR1 and CDR2 from the germline V gene are DFQATT and SNEGSKA (reference sequence). After removal of 8 bases from V and 5 bases from J, the junction contained 2 bases not matched to a gene.

The chain recombines TRBV19 with TRBJ1-4; D is unclear. There are 14 residues in the CDR3. Germline CDR1 LNHDA, CDR2 SQIVND (reference sequence). Trimming pared 4 bases from V and 5 bases from J, leaving 11 bases between. Here the CDR3 reads CASSTREPNEKLFF. CDR3 bases: TGTGCCAGTAGTACCCGGGAGCCGAATGAAAAACTGTTTTTT.

This clone was counted only a few times. The CDR3 DNA sequence: TGTGCCACCAGTGATTTGTTGCGGGCCGGGCATCGGGTATTCCCAGATACGCAGTATTTT. Translating it yields CATSDLLRAGHRVFPDTQYF. V gene TRBV24-1 combines with J gene TRBJ2-3; possibly TRBD2 for D (5 bases). The CDR3 is made up of 20 amino acids. Deletions cut 0 bases from V and 4 bases from J, with 25 bases between. The germline gives CDR1 KGHDR, CDR2 SFDVKD.

The rearrangement links TRBV28 to TRBJ2-4, with 7 positions matching TRBD2. Germline trimming cut 10 bases from V and 1 base from J; bases unmatched to any gene: 10. The CDR3 has 15 amino acids. CDR1 MDHEN and CDR2 SYDVKM come from the germline V gene. The CDR3 DNA reads as TGTGCCATCGGGAGCTTGCGGGAGGCCAAAAACATTCAGTACTTC. Translation gives CAIGSLREAKNIQYF.

The chain carries TRBV9 and TRBJ1-4; 7 bases map to TRBD1. The V gene end was trimmed by 2 bases and the J gene end by 1 base; junction bases not matched to a gene: 2. The CDR3 sequence is 15 residues long. Germline V gene sequence: CDR1 SGDLS, CDR2 YYNGEE. CDR3 coding DNA: TGTGCCAGCAGCGTCGCAGGGGGAACTAATGAAAAACTGTTTTTT. It encodes CASSVAGGTNEKLFF.